The text below deals with one T cell receptor (beta chain). The antigen is not known. The data were produced by immunoSEQ multiplex PCR, yet TCRdb's version contains in-frame clones alone and is incomplete. The data hold roughly 500,000 clones, with 75% to 90% observed a single time. This entry belongs to a study of Ad26.COV2.S vaccination and SARS-CoV-2 variants. For the study at large: The authors gave Ad26.COV2.S intramuscularly, either once or twice 56 days apart.

Treatment meaning: roughly 18 received Ad26.COV2.S at low or high dose, single or two shots; 5 received placebo; per-sample allocation not given. Following the first vaccine or placebo injection, samples were taken on day 63. V was trimmed by 3 bases and J by 2 bases, leaving 11 bases between them. CDR1 is SGHKS and CDR2 is YYEKEE in the germline V gene (reference sequence). There are 14 residues in the CDR3. Study-wide results and limits: A substantial breadth of spike-specific CD8+ and CD4+ T cell responses after vaccination has been reported.

The chain carries TRBV5-5 and TRBJ1-1; D is unresolved. Sequences were derived from peripheral blood, sampled in a trial of Ad26.COV2.S vaccine versus placebo. This clonotype originated in a person aged 18-65 years who received the Ad26.COV2.S COVID-19 vaccine or a placebo. In DNA form, the CDR3 reads TGTGCCAGCAGCTCAAGCCTCCTCAACACTGAAGCTTTCTTT. It encodes CASSSSLLNTEAFF.